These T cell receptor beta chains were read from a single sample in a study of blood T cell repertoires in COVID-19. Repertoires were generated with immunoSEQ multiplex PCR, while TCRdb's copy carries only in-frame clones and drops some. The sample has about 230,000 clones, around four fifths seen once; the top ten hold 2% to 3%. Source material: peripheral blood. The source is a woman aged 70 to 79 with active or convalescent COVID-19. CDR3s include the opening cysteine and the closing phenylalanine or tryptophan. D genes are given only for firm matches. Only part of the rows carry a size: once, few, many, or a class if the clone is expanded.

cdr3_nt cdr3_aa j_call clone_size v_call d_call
TGTGCCATCAGTGACTCAGGGAGGGGCACAGATACGCAGTATTTT CAISDSGRGTDTQYF TRBJ2-3 . TRBV10-3 TRBD2
TGTGCCTGGGGGGCAGGGGGCGGGTATCAGCCCCAGCATTTT CAWGAGGGYQPQHF TRBJ1-5 once TRBV30 TRBD1
TGTGCCAGCCAGGGACTGGATTCACCCCTCCACTTT CASQGLDSPLHF TRBJ1-6 . TRBV6-5 .
TGTGCCAGTAGTATAGGAACAGTTGCTAACTATGGCTACACCTTC CASSIGTVANYGYTF TRBJ1-2 once TRBV19 .
TGTGCCAGCAGCCTTAGAGCGGGAGGCGCCTACGAGCAGTACTTC CASSLRAGGAYEQYF TRBJ2-7 . TRBV12-1 .
TGTGCCAGCAGCGTAGCGGGAGGTCCAACTAATGAAAAACTGTTTTTT CASSVAGGPTNEKLFF TRBJ1-4 once TRBV9 .
TGTGCCAGCAGTTACCCGGACATCGGGCTTCAAGCTTTCTTT CASSYPDIGLQAFF TRBJ1-1 . TRBV28 .
TGTGCCAGCAGTTCGGCCGGGACTAGCTCCTACGAGCAGTACTTC CASSSAGTSSYEQYF TRBJ2-7 . TRBV28 TRBD2
TGTGCCAGCAGGCAGGGGATCAGGAACACTGAAGCTTTCTTT CASRQGIRNTEAFF TRBJ1-1 . TRBV6-5 .
TGCGCCAGTTCCGGGACAGGAGGCACAGATACGCAGTATTTT CASSGTGGTDTQYF TRBJ2-3 . TRBV5-1 TRBD1
TGTGCCAGCATAAGGGGGTATAGCAATCAGCCCCAGCATTTT CASIRGYSNQPQHF TRBJ1-5 . TRBV6-5 .
TGTGCCTGGAGTGCGTGGGAGGGAGAAAAACTGTTTTTT CAWSAWEGEKLFF TRBJ1-4 . TRBV30 .
TGTGCCAGCAGTTACGGGGGTCCGGGGGATGAGCAGTTCTTC CASSYGGPGDEQFF TRBJ2-1 . TRBV6-5 .
TGTGCCAGTAGTATAAACAGGGGAAAAGAGACCCAGTACTTC CASSINRGKETQYF TRBJ2-5 . TRBV19 TRBD1
TGCGCCAGCAGCGTACAGGGGGCGCGGGGGGAAAAACTGTTTTTT CASSVQGARGEKLFF TRBJ1-4 few TRBV5-1 TRBD1
TGTGCCAGCAGCCAAGATGGACTAGCGGGGGGGCGGGAGACCCAGTACTTC CASSQDGLAGGRETQYF TRBJ2-5 . TRBV4-2 TRBD2
TGTGCCAGCAGCTTGGGGCAGGGGGCGAACACTGAAGCTTTCTTT CASSLGQGANTEAFF TRBJ1-1 . TRBV6-2/TRBV6-3 TRBD1
TGTGCCAGCAGCTTAGGACCGGGACAGGCATCCTACGAGCAGTACTTC CASSLGPGQASYEQYF TRBJ2-7 once TRBV7-2 TRBD1
TGTGCCAGCAGGGGGCTGGGGCAGGGTGGCTACACCTTC CASRGLGQGGYTF TRBJ1-2 . TRBV2 .
TGTGCCAGCAGCTTAGTCGGGTGGAACTACGAGCAGTACTTC CASSLVGWNYEQYF TRBJ2-7 . TRBV7-2 .
TGTGCCAGCAGCTTCGGTGGCTCTAGCTATGGCTACACCTTC CASSFGGSSYGYTF TRBJ1-2 . TRBV5-6 .
TGTGCCAGCAGCTTGGGAAACCGCAGGGGGCCTGGAAACACCATATATTTT CASSLGNRRGPGNTIYF TRBJ1-3 . TRBV5-4 TRBD1
TGTGCCAGCAGCTCGGGACAGGGGGCAGCTGAGCAGTTCTTC CASSSGQGAAEQFF TRBJ2-1 few TRBV7-2 TRBD1
TGTGCCAGCAGACTCCTCGACAGGGGGCGTTGGAAGACCCAGTACTTC CASRLLDRGRWKTQYF TRBJ2-5 . TRBV5-8 TRBD1
TGTGCCAGCAGAGAGACAGGGGCCAGGACCTTC CASRETGARTF TRBJ1-2 . TRBV28 TRBD1